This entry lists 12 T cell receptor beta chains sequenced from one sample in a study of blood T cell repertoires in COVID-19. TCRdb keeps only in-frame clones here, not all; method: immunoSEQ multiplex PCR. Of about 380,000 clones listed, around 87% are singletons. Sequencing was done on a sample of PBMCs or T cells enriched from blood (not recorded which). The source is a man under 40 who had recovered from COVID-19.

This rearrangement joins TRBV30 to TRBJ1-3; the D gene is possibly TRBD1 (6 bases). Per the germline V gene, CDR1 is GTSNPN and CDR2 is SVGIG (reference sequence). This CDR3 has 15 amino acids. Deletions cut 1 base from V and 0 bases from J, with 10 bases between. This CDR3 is CAWSAGQSSGNTIYF. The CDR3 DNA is TGTGCCTGGAGTGCCGGACAGAGCTCTGGAAACACCATATATTTT.

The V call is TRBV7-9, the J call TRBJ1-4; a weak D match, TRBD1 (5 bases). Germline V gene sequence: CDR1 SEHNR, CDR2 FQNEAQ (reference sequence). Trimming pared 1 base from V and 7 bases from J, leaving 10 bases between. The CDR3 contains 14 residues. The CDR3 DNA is TGTGCCAGCAGCTTAGGGACAAAGACTGAAAAACTGTTTTTT. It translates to CASSLGTKTEKLFF. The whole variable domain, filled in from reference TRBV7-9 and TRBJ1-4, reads DTGVSQNPRHKITKRGQNVTFRCDPISEHNRLYWYRQTLGQGPEFLTYFQNEAQLEKSRLLSDRFSAERPKGSFSTLEIQRTEQGDSAMYLCASSLGTKTEKLFFGSGTQLSVL.

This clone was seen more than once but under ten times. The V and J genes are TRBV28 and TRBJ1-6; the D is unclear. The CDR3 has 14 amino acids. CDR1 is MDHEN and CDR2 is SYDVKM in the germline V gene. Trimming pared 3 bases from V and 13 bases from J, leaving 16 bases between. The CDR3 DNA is TGTGCCAGCAGTTTTTGGGAGCAGGCGAAGCCCCTCCACTTT. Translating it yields CASSFWEQAKPLHF.

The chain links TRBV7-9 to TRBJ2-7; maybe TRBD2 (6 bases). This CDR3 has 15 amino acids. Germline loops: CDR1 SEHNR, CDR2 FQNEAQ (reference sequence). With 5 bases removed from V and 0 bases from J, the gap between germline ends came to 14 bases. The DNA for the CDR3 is TGTGCCAGCAGCGGACCGGGACTCAGCTCCTACGAGCAGTACTTC. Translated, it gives CASSGPGLSSYEQYF.

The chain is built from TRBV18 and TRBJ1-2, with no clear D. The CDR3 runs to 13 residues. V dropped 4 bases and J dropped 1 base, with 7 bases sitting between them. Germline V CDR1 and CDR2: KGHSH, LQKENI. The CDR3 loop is CASSLFNNYGYTF. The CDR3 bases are TGTGCCAGCTCACTTTTTAATAACTATGGCTACACCTTC.

CDR3 DNA sequence: TGTGCCAGCAGTCCCCGGGCGGGTCCCCTCCACTTT. It yields the protein CASSPRAGPLHF. This rearrangement joins TRBV6-5 to TRBJ1-6; the D is unclear. This CDR3 has 12 amino acids. Germline values: CDR1 MNHEY, CDR2 SVGAGI. With 5 bases removed from V and 13 bases from J, the gap between germline ends came to 12 bases.

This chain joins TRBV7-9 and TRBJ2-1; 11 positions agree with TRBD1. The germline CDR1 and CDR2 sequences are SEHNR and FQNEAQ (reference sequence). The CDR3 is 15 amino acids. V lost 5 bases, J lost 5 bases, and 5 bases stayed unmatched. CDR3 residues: CASSRGTGGNNEQFF. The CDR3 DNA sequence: TGTGCCAGCAGCCGAGGGACAGGGGGGAACAATGAGCAGTTCTTC.

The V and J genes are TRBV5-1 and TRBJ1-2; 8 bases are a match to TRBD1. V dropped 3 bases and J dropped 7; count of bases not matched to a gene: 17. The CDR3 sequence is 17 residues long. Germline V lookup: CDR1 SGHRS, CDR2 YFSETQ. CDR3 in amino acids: CASSSMISGGEKSGYTF. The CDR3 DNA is TGCGCCAGCAGCTCGATGATATCAGGGGGCGAAAAGAGTGGCTACACCTTC.

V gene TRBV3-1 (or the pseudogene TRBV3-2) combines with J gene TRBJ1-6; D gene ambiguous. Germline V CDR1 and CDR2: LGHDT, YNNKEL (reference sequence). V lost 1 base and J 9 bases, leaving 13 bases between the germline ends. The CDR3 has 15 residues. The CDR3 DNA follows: TGTGCCAGCAGCCAAGCATTGGCGCGGAGTTCACCCCTCCACTTT. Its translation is CASSQALARSSPLHF.

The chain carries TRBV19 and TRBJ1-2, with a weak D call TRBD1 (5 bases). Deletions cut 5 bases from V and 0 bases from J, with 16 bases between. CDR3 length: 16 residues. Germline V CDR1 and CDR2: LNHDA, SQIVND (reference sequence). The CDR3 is CASSDGGLRANYGYTF. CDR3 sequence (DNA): TGTGCCAGTAGTGACGGGGGTTTACGTGCTAACTATGGCTACACCTTC.

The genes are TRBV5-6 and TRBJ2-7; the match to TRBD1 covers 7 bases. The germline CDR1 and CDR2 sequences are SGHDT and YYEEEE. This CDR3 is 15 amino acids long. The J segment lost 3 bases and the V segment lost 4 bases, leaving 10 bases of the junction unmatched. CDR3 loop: CASSPLGPGGYEQYF. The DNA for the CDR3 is TGTGCCAGCAGCCCGCTCGGACCAGGGGGCTACGAGCAGTACTTC.

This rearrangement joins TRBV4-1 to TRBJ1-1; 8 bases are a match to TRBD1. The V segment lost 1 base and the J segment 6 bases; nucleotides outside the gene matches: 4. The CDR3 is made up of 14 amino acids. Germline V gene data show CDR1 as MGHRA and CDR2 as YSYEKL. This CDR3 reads CASSQAPTGAEAFF. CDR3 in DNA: TGCGCCAGCAGCCAAGCCCCGACAGGGGCTGAAGCTTTCTTT.